The following is a T cell receptor beta chain sequence with its context. V lost 0 bases and J lost 7, with 5 bases in between. Germline V gene sequence: CDR1 SGHRS, CDR2 YFSETQ. The CDR3 runs to 13 residues. Time point described: baseline, week 1 (first vaccination visit). As for treatment: pre-vaccination baseline after standard-of-care therapy. The table came from immunoSEQ multiplex PCR; TCRdb's copy has only in-frame clones and leaves some out. Of tens of thousands of clones listed, over 70% were seen once; the top ten hold about 5.3%. These data are taken from a study of a mutant IDH1 vaccine in newly diagnosed glioma. Study summary: The earlier regimen, radiotherapy, temozolomide, or both, was most often both.

The clonotype comes from a middle-aged man with glioma. Some clones in this sample may be carry-over from other donors' samples. The sequenced sample was PBMCs, obtained from a glioma patient treated with radiotherapy, temozolomide or both. The chain couples TRBV5-1 to TRBJ1-6; D is ambiguous. CDR3 loop: CASSLARNSPLHF. The CDR3 region has the DNA TGCGCCAGCAGCTTGGCCAGGAATTCACCCCTCCACTTT.